The rows below give T cell receptor beta chains drawn from one sample of a study of T cell changes during pregnancy in multiple sclerosis. Sequencing used immunoSEQ multiplex PCR; TCRdb keeps in-frame clones, though not all of them. Seen here are some 97,000 clones, 85% to 95% observed once, and the top ten hold around 1.2%. This material consisted of peripheral blood, taken in the second trimester of pregnancy. The receptors were gathered from a female donor with multiple sclerosis, enrolled in a pregnancy study. CDR3s include the opening cysteine and the closing phenylalanine or tryptophan. The D gene is left open where the match is weak. The size entry is marked missing in some rows and otherwise reads once, few, many or a size class.

D gene	CDR3 length	clone size	V gene	J gene	CDR3 DNA	CDR3 protein
.	11	few	TRBV29-1	TRBJ1-1	TGCAGCGTTGTCGAGGTCTCTGAAGCTTTCTTT	CSVVEVSEAFF
.	14	.	TRBV5-6	TRBJ1-4	TGTGCCAGCAGCCGGGGGTCCACTAATGAAAAACTGTTTTTT	CASSRGSTNEKLFF
TRBD1	13	.	TRBV28	TRBJ1-2	TGTGCCAGCGGGACAGGGTCTGACTATGGCTACACCTTC	CASGTGSDYGYTF
TRBD2	16	.	TRBV6-1	TRBJ2-7	TGTGCCAGCAGTGGGCGAGCGGGGGCAAGCTCCTACGAGCAGTACTTC	CASSGRAGASSYEQYF
.	15	.	TRBV27	TRBJ2-1	TGTGCCAGCAGTTTATCAGGCGGAAGATACAATGAGCAGTTCTTC	CASSLSGGRYNEQFF
.	15	few	TRBV18	TRBJ2-7	TGTGCCAGCTCACGGGCGGGCCTGAGCTCCTACGAGCAGTACTTC	CASSRAGLSSYEQYF
.	15	.	TRBV6-1	TRBJ1-5	TGTGCCAGCAGCCTGGACCCGGGGGGCAATCAGCCCCAGCATTTT	CASSLDPGGNQPQHF
TRBD1	14	.	TRBV13	TRBJ1-1	TGTGCCAGCATACAGGGGGCGCGGAACACTGAAGCTTTCTTT	CASIQGARNTEAFF
.	12	.	TRBV7-8	TRBJ1-1	TGTGCCAGCAGCTTAGATTGGGGAGGTCGGTTCTTT	CASSLDWGGRFF
.	10	few	TRBV30	TRBJ1-1	TGTGCCTGCCAAAACACTGAAGCTTTCTTT	CACQNTEAFF
TRBD1	15	.	TRBV6-1	TRBJ1-4	TGTGCCAGCAGTAGGGACAGGGGGGATAATGAAAAACTGTTTTTT	CASSRDRGDNEKLFF
TRBD1	13	.	TRBV28	TRBJ1-1	TGTGCCAGCAGTTCCTCGGGACAGGTCCGAACTTTCTTT	CASSSSGQVRTFF
.	14	.	TRBV10-2	TRBJ1-1	TGCGCCAGCAGGGGGCCAGTTCGAAACACTGAAGCTTTCTTT	CASRGPVRNTEAFF
.	14	.	TRBV11-2	TRBJ1-4	TGTGCCAGCAGCTTTCGTCTAGGTCCTGAAAAACTGTTTTTT	CASSFRLGPEKLFF
.	14	.	TRBV19	TRBJ1-4	TGTGCCAGTAGTATACAGGGTGGTTATGAAAAACTGTTTTTT	CASSIQGGYEKLFF
TRBD1	14	.	TRBV30	TRBJ1-6	TGTGCCTGGAGTGGGACAGGGGGACATACACCCCTCCACTTT	CAWSGTGGHTPLHF
TRBD1	15	.	TRBV28	TRBJ1-5	TGTGCCAGCATCCTCACCACAGGGGGCAATCAGCCCCAGCATTTT	CASILTTGGNQPQHF
.	16	once	TRBV6-6	TRBJ1-5	TGTGCCAGCAGTTACGGTCACGGGTCTAGCAATCAGCCCCAGCATTTT	CASSYGHGSSNQPQHF
.	15	few	TRBV30	TRBJ1-2	TGTGCCTGGGGGGCCCGTGGCAGGGCAGGCTATGGCTACACCTTC	CAWGARGRAGYGYTF
.	14	.	TRBV5-4	TRBJ1-2	TGTGCCAGCAGCTTAGACATCTTATCTTATGGCTACACCTTC	CASSLDILSYGYTF
.	14	.	TRBV7-8	TRBJ2-7	TGTGCCAGCAGCCCAAGGGGGGGACCCTACGAGCAGTACTTC	CASSPRGGPYEQYF
.	14	.	TRBV15	TRBJ1-1	TGTGCCACCAGCAGAGATAGGACATCCCTGGGAGCTTTCTTT	CATSRDRTSLGAFF
.	14	.	TRBV6-5	TRBJ2-7	TGTGCCAGCAGTTACTCCCGGGGTACCTACGAGCAGTACTTC	CASSYSRGTYEQYF
.	14	.	TRBV4-2	TRBJ1-5	TGTGCCAGCAGCCAAGAGGCAGGGAATCAGCCCCAGCATTTT	CASSQEAGNQPQHF
.	13	.	TRBV7-8	TRBJ2-7	TGTGCCAGCAGCCCGATCGAGGTTGGAGGGCAGTACTTC	CASSPIEVGGQYF